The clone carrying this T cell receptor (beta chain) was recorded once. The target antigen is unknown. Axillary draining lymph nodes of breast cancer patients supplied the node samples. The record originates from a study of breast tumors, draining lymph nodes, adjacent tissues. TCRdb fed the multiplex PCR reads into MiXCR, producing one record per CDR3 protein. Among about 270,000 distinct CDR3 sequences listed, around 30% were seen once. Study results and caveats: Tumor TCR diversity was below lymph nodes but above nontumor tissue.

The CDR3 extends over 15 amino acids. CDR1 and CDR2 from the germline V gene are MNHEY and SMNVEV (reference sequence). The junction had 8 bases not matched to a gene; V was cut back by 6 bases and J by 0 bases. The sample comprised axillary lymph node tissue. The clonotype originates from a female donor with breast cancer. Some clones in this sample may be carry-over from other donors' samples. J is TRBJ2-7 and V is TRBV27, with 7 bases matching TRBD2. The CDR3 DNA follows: TGTGCCAGCAGACCCGACCGGGACTACTCCTACGAGCAGTACTTC. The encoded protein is CASRPDRDYSYEQYF.